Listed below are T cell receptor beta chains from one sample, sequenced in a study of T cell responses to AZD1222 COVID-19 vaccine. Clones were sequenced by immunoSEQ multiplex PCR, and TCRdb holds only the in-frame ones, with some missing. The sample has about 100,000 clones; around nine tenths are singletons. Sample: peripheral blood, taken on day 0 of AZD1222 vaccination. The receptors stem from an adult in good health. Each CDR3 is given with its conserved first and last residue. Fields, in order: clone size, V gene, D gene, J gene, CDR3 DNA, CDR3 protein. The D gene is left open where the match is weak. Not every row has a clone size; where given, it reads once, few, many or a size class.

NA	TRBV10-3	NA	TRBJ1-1	TGTGCCATCAGTGGTGTCCAGGACACTGAAGCTTTCTTT	CAISGVQDTEAFF
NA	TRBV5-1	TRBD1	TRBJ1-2	TGCGCCAGCAGCACCGACAGGGTAGACGGTGGCTACACCTTC	CASSTDRVDGGYTF
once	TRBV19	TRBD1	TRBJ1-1	TGTGCCAGTAGTATTCGGGACAGGGGGCGAATTGAAGCTTTCTTT	CASSIRDRGRIEAFF
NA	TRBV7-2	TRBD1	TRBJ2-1	TGTGCCAGCAGCGACAGGGGTGAGCAGTTCTTC	CASSDRGEQFF
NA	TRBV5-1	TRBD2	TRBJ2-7	TGCGCCAGCAGCTTGAGCAGCGGGGGCCTTATCGAGCAGTACTTC	CASSLSSGGLIEQYF
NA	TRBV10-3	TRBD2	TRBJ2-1	TGTGCCATCAGTCTGACTAGCGGGAGGGCCTTCTACAATGAGCAGTTCTTC	CAISLTSGRAFYNEQFF
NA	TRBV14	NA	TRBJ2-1	TGTGCCAGCAGCCAAGTTAACGGGGGACGGGAACAGTTCTTC	CASSQVNGGREQFF
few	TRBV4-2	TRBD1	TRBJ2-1	TGTGCCAGCAGCCAAACCTTCCGGGGACAGGGCGACAATGAGCAGTTCTTC	CASSQTFRGQGDNEQFF
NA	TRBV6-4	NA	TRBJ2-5	TGTGCCAGCATCAAAAAAACCCTGCAGGGGCAAAGAGAGACCCAGTACTTC	CASIKKTLQGQRETQYF
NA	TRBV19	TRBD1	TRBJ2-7	TGTGCCAGTAGTATCGACAGGGTAGCCGAGCAGTACTTC	CASSIDRVAEQYF
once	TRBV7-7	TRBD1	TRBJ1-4	TGTGCCAGCAGCACCAGACAGGGGGCAGGAGAAAAACTGTTTTTT	CASSTRQGAGEKLFF
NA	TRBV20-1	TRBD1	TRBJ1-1	TGCAGTGCTGACAGGGTGGGAGCTTTCTTT	CSADRVGAFF
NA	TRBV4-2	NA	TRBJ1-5	TGTGCCAGCAGCCAAGTAGGTATCAATCAGCCCCAGCATTTT	CASSQVGINQPQHF
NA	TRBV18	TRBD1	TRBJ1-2	TGTGCCAGCTCACCAGGACAGGGGTCCGGCTATGGCTACACCTTC	CASSPGQGSGYGYTF
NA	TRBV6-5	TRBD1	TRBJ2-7	TGTGCCAGCAGCCCCGGGACAGGGGTTTACGAGCAGTACTTC	CASSPGTGVYEQYF
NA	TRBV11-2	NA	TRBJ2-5	TGTGCCAGCAGCTTATCCAGGTCGGCAGCCCAAGAGACCCAGTACTTC	CASSLSRSAAQETQYF
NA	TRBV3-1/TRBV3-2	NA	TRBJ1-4	TGTGCCAGCAGCTTCGGAGGTGCTTCCAATGAAAAACTGTTTTTT	CASSFGGASNEKLFF
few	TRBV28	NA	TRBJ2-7	TGTGCCAGCTCCTCCCCCAGGGGGAGCGGGCGTAGGTACGAGCAGTACTTC	CASSSPRGSGRRYEQYF
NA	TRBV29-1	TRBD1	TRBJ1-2	TGCAGCGTGCGGGGAACCCGGGGGGACAGTCGCTACACCTTC	CSVRGTRGDSRYTF
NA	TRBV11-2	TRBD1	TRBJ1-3	TGTGCCAGCATAGATGCCCCAGGGGGTAGCTCTGGAAACACCATATATTTT	CASIDAPGGSSGNTIYF
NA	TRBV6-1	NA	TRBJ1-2	TGTGCCAGCAGTGAAGGCTGGGACGTTAACTATGGCTACACCTTC	CASSEGWDVNYGYTF
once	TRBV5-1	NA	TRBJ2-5	TGCGCCAGCAGGCCGGGAGCACAAGAGACCCAGTACTTC	CASRPGAQETQYF
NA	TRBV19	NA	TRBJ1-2	TGTGCCAGTAGTATAGCCGTCTCCCGGTCAGGTGGAGGCTACACCTTC	CASSIAVSRSGGGYTF
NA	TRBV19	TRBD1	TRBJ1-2	TGTGCCAGTAGTCCAACTGGGACAGGGATACTCTATGGCTACACCTTC	CASSPTGTGILYGYTF
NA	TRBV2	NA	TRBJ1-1	TGTGCCAGCAGTGAACGGGGGGGCACTGAAGCTTTCTTT	CASSERGGTEAFF
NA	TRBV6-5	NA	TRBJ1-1	TGTGCCAGCAGTACTGGGTGGAGCACTGAAGCTTTCTTT	CASSTGWSTEAFF
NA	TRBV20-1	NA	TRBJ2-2	TGCAGTGCTAGTATTTACTCGGGGGAGCTGTTTTTT	CSASIYSGELFF
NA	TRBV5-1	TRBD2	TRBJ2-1	TGCGCCAGCAGCTTCGGGGGGAGCGGACCCTACAATGAGCAGTTCTTC	CASSFGGSGPYNEQFF
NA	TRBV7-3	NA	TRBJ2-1	TGTGCCAGCAGCAGCGGGACAGAGCAGTTCTTC	CASSSGTEQFF
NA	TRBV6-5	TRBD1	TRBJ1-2	TGTGCCAGCAGCCCGACAGGGGGTGGCTACACCTTC	CASSPTGGGYTF